The present TCR beta chain was sequenced within a study of CD8 T cells in ankylosing spondylitis. TCRdb independently ran MiXCR on the 5' RACE reads; one entry per CDR3 protein. The sample includes hundreds of thousands of distinct CDR3 sequences, approximately 8% seen only once; the top ten take roughly 4.9%. Trimming left V 1 base short and J 5 bases short, with 7 bases between. Germline CDR1 is SQVTM and CDR2 is ANQGSEA. This CDR3 region has 12 residues. Study-level results: Reported data indicate significant enrichment of disease-linked clones within matched ankylosing spondylitis synovial fluid.

Details on this clonotype: Its antigen is as yet unknown.

The receptor comes from a female donor with ankylosing spondylitis or in good health (not recorded which). The sample consisted of blood, either unsorted or a sorted T cell fraction (not recorded which). J is TRBJ2-3 and V is TRBV29-1; D gene ambiguous. The CDR3 sequence is CSVEGPVDTQYF. CDR3 in DNA: TGCAGCGTTGAAGGCCCGGTAGATACGCAGTATTTT.